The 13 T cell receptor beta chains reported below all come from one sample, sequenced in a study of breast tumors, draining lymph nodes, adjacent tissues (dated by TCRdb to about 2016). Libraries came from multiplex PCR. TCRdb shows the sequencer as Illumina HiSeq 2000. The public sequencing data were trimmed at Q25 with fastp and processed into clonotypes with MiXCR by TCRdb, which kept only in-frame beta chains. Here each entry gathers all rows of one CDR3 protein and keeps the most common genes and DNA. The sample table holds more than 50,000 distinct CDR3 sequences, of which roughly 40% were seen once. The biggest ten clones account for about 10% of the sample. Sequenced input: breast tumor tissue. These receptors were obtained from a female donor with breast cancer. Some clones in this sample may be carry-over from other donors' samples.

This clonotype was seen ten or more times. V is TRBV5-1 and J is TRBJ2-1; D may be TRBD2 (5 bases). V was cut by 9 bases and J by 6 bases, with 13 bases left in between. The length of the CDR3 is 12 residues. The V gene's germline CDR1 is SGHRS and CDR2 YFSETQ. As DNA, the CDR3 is TGCGCCAACGCCCCGGGGTCCAATGAGCAGTTCTTC. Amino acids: CANAPGSNEQFF.

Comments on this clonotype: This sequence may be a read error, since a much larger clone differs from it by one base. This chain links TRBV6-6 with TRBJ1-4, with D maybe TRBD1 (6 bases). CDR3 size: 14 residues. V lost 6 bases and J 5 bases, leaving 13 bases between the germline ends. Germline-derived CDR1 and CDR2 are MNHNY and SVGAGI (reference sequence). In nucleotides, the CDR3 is TGTGCCAGCAGGCACCGGGACAAGAATGAAAAACTGTTTTTT. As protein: CASRHRDKNEKLFF.

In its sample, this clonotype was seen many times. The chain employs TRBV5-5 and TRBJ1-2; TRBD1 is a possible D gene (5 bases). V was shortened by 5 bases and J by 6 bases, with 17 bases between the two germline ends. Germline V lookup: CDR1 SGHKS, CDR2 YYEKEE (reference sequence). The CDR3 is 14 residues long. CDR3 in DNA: TGTGCCAGCAGTGGGGCCCTTGAAGTTGATGGCTACACCTTC. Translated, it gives CASSGALEVDGYTF.

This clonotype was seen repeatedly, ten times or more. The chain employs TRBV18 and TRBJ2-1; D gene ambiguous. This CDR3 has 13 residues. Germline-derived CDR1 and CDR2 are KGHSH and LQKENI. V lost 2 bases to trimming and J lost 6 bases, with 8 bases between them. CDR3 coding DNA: TGTGCCAGCTCACCATGGGGAACCAATGAGCAGTTCTTC. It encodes CASSPWGTNEQFF.

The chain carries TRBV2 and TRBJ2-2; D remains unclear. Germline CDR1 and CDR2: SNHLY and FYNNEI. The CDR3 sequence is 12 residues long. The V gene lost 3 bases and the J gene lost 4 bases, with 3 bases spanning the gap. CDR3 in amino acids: CASSESTGELFF. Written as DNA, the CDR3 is TGTGCCAGCAGTGAGTCCACCGGGGAGCTGTTTTTT.

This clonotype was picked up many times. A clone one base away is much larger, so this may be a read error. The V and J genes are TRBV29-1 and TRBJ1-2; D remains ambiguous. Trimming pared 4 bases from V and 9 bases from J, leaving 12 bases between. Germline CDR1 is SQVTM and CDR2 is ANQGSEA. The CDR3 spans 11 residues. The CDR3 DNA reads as TGCAGCGTTGGTGGCAGTAGGCGCTACACCTTC. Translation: CSVGGSRRYTF.

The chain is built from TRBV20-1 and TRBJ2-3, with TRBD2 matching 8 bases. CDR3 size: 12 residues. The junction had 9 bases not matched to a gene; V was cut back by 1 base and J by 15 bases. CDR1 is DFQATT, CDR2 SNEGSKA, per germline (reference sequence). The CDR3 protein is CSARVLAGREYF. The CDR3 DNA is TGCAGTGCTAGAGTGCTAGCGGGCCGAGAATATTTT.

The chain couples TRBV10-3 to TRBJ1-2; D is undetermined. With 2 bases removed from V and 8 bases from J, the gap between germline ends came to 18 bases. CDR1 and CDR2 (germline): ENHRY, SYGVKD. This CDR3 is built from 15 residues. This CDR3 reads CAISEKSVGLAGYTF. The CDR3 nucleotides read TGTGCCATCAGTGAGAAATCGGTGGGCCTAGCGGGCTACACCTTC.

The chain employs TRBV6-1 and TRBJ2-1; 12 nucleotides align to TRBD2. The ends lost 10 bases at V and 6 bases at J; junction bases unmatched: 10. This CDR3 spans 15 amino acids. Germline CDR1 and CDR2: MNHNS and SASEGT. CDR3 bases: TGTGCCATAAGCGAACTAGCGGGAGGTCCCAATGAGCAGTTCTTC. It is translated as CAISELAGGPNEQFF.

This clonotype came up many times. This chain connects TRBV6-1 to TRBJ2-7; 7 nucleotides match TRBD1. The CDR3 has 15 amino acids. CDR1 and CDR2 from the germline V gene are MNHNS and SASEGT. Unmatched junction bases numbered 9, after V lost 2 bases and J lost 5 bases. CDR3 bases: TGTGCCAGCAGTGAAATTCAGACAGGGATCGACGAGCAGTACTTC. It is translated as CASSEIQTGIDEQYF.

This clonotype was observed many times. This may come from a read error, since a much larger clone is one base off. CDR3 loop: CSARDGETQSF. Written as DNA, the CDR3 is TGCAGTGCTCGCGACGGGGAGACCCAGTCCTTC. This chain joins TRBV20-1 and TRBJ2-5; tentative D call: TRBD2 (5 bases). This CDR3 has 11 amino acids. Per germline, CDR1 DFQATT and CDR2 SNEGSKA (reference sequence).

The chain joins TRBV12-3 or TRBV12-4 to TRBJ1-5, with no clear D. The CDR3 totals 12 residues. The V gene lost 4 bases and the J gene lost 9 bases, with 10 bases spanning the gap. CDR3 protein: CASSSDGRPQHF. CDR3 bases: TGTGCCAGCAGTTCGGACGGGCGGCCCCAGCATTTT.

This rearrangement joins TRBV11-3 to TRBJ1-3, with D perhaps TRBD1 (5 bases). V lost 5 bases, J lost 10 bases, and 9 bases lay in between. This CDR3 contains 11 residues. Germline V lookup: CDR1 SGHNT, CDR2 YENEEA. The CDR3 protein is CASSAQGTIYF. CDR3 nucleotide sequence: TGTGCCAGCAGCGCGCAGGGTACCATATATTTT.